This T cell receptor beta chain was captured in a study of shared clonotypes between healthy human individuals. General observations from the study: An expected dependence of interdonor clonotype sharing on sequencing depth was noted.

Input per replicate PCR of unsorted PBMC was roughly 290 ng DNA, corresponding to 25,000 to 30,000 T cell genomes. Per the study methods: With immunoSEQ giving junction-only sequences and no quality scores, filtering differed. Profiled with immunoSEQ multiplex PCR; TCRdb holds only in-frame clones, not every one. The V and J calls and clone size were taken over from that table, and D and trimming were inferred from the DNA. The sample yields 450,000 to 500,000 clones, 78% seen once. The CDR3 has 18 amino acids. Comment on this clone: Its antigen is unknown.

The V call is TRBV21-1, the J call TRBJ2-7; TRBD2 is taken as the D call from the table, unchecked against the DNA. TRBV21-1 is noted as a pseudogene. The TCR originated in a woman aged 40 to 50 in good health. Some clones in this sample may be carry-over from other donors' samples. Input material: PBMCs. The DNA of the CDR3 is TGTGCCAGCAGCAAAGGGGGGGCCCTAGCGGGAGTAATCTACGAGCAGTACTTC. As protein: CASSKGGALAGVIYEQYF.